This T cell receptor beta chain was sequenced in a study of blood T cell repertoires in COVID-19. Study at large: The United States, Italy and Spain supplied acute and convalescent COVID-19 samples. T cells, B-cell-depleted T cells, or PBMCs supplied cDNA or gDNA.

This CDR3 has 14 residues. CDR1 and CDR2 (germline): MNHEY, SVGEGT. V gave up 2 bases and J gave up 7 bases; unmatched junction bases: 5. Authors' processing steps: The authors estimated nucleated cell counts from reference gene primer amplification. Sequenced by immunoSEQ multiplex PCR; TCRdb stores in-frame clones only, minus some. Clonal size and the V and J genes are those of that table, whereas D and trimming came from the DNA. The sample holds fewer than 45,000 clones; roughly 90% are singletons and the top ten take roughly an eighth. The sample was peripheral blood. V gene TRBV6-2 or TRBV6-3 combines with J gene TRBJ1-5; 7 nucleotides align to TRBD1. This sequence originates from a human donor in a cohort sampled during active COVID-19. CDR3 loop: CASSYGDRRQPQHF. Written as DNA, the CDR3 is TGTGCCAGCAGTTACGGGGACAGACGACAGCCCCAGCATTTT.